This T cell receptor beta chain stems from a study of blood T cell repertoires in COVID-19. Background on the study: COVID-19 samples from acute and convalescent phases originated in the United States, Italy and Spain.

Original methodology: Reference gene primer amplification gave nucleated cell count estimates. The data were produced by immunoSEQ multiplex PCR, yet TCRdb's version contains in-frame clones alone and is incomplete. For V, J and clone size, that table is used; D and trimming come from the DNA. The table records around 380,000 clones, more than 65% of them present only once. The sequenced sample consisted of peripheral blood. This TCR was recovered from a human donor with acute or convalescent COVID-19. The donor label of this sample is uncertain.

In DNA, the CDR3 is TGTGCCAGCAGCTTGGTAGATGATAATTCACCCCTCCACTTT. Translation: CASSLVDDNSPLHF. This sequence joins TRBV5-5 and TRBJ1-6; D is unresolved. The CDR3 is made up of 14 amino acids. From germline, CDR1 is SGHKS and CDR2 YYEKEE (reference sequence). Trimming took 0 bases from V and 5 from J, leaving 6 bases between them.